The clone carrying this TCR beta chain was detected a few times. The antigen is undetermined. Germline V gene lookup returns CDR1 WNHNN and CDR2 SYGVQD (reference sequence). The CDR3 loop spans 13 amino acids. V lost 2 bases to trimming and J lost 1 base, with 5 bases between them. The sample comes from a study of identical twins. A universal primer site was incorporated via template switching, and the cDNA contained unique molecular identifiers. MiXCR, applied by TCRdb to the 5' RACE reads, yields one record per CDR3 protein. The profile shows more than 1.5 million distinct CDR3 sequences, roughly 35% of them singletons. Healthy Caucasians were all of the donors. Broader study findings: Where out-of-frame alpha sequences were twin-shared, they showed excess low generation probability. Conclusions rested on cross-sectional statistics rather than following the same donors.

The chain combines TRBV10-1 with TRBJ1-1; D unresolved. The TCR comes from a newborn girl in good health. The sequenced material came from cord blood. CDR3 DNA sequence: TGCGCCAGCAGTGAGCAAACGAACACTGAAGCTTTCTTT. Protein product: CASSEQTNTEAFF.